Below are 2 T cell receptor beta chains sequenced from a single sample in a study of control samples from healthy donors and cancer patients. The data were produced by immunoSEQ multiplex PCR, yet TCRdb's version contains in-frame clones alone and is incomplete. The data show 90,000 or so clones, 88% seen once. Sequencing was carried out using blood. The receptors stem from a woman in her seventies in good health.

The chain uses TRBV29-1 and TRBJ1-5; 8 nucleotides agree with TRBD1. The junction had 2 bases not matched to a gene; V was cut back by 5 bases and J by 2 bases. Germline CDR1 is SQVTM and CDR2 is ANQGSEA. The CDR3 contains 13 residues. CDR3 DNA: TGCAGCGTTCCGGGACAGGGCAATCAGCCCCAGCATTTT. Translated, it gives CSVPGQGNQPQHF.

J is TRBJ2-6 and V is TRBV6-6, with D possibly being TRBD1 or TRBD2 (5 bases each). CDR3 size: 14 residues. Trimming cost V 5 bases and J 0 bases, with 5 bases left between them. Germline loops: CDR1 MNHNY, CDR2 SVGAGI (reference sequence). The CDR3 DNA reads as TGTGCCAGCAGTGGGACCTCTGGGGCCAACGTCCTGACTTTC. Protein product: CASSGTSGANVLTF.